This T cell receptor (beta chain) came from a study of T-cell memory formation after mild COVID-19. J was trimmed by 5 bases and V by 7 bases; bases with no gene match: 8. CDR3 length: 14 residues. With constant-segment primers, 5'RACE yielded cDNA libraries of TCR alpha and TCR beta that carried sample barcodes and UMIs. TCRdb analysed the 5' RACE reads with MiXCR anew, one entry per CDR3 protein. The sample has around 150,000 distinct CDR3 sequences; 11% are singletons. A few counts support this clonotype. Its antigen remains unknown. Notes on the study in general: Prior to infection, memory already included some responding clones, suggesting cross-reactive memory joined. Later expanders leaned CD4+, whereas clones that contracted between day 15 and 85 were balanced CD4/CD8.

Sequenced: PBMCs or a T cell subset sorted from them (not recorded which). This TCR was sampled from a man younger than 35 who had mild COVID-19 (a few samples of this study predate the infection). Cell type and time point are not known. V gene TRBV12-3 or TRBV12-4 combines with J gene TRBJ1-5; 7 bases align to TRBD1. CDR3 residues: CASTSPTGHQPQHF. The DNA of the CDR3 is TGTGCCAGCACCTCCCCGACAGGGCATCAGCCCCAGCATTTT.